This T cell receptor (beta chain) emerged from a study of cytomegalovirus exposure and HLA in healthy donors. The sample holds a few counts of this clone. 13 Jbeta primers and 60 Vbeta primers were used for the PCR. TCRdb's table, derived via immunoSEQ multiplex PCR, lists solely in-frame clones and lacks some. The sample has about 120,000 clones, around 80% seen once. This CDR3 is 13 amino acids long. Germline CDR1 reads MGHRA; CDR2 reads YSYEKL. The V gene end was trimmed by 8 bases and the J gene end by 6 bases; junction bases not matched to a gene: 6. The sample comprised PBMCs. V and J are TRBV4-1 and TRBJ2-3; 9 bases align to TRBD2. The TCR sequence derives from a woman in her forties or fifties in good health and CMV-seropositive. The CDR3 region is CASAGGGGDTQYF. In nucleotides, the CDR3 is TGCGCCAGCGCGGGGGGGGGAGGGGATACGCAGTATTTT.